The 23 T cell receptor beta chains below all came from one sample that was sequenced in a study of monozygotic twins with inflammatory bowel disease. Reprocessing the 5' RACE reads, TCRdb reports a single entry for every CDR3 protein and omits DNA. The sample totals about 160,000 distinct CDR3 sequences. The sample taken for sequencing was blood. These receptors were collected from a human donor with ulcerative colitis or Crohn's disease, or a healthy co-twin of an affected twin (not recorded which).

The chain uses TRBV7-7 and TRBJ2-2; TCRdb proposes TRBD1, but this gene call is untestable without DNA. Germline CDR1 is SSHAT and CDR2 is FNYEAQ (reference sequence). The CDR3 has 15 amino acids. This CDR3 reads CASSFSGGNTGELFF.

This chain uses TRBV12-3 or TRBV12-4 with TRBJ1-5. The CDR3 has 14 residues. The CDR3 sequence is CASSKGQGNQPQHF.

This sequence joins TRBV20-1 and TRBJ1-1; TCRdb's D gene call, TRBD1, goes unchecked for lack of DNA. CDR1 and CDR2 from the germline V gene are DFQATT and SNEGSKA (reference sequence). The CDR3 contains 13 residues. CDR3 residues: CSASQGVNTEAFF.

According to its frequency, this clonotype is medium-sized. The rearrangement uses TRBV3-1 and TRBJ2-7; the TCRdb call, TRBD1, lacks DNA for checking. This CDR3 has 13 residues. The germline V gene encodes CDR1 LGHDT and CDR2 YNNKEL (reference sequence). The CDR3: CASSQDRVYEQYF.

The CDR3 sequence is CASSLRGLPRWHF. The chain uses TRBV7-2 and TRBJ2-5; TCRdb names TRBD2, which stays unverified in the absence of DNA. The CDR3 runs 13 residues. From germline, CDR1 is SGHTA and CDR2 FQGNSA. The full variable domain, with the rest looked up from reference TRBV7-2 and TRBJ2-5, is GAGVSQSPSNKVTEKGKDVELRCDPISGHTALYWYRQSLGQGLEFLIYFQGNSAPDKSGLPSDRFSAERTGGSVSTLTIQRTQQEDSAVYLCASSLRGLPRWHFGPGTRLLVL.

V is TRBV12-3 or TRBV12-4 and J is TRBJ2-5; TCRdb selects TRBD1, and the lack of DNA leaves this call unchecked. The CDR3 totals 16 residues. Here the CDR3 reads CASSLSGVEGGETQYF.

The chain combines TRBV5-1 with TRBJ1-4; TCRdb designates TRBD1, a call that cannot be tested without DNA. Germline V gene lookup returns CDR1 SGHRS and CDR2 YFSETQ. The CDR3 loop spans 15 amino acids. The CDR3 here is CASTMAPTGNEKLFF.

The chain carries TRBV12-3 or TRBV12-4 and TRBJ1-6. CDR3 length equals 13 residues. CDR3 sequence: CASSLREGSPLHF.

J is TRBJ2-1 and V is TRBV5-4; TCRdb outputs TRBD2, but without DNA this stays unchecked. Germline lookup yields CDR1 SGHNT and CDR2 YYREEE (reference sequence). The CDR3 loop spans 15 amino acids. CDR3 residues: CASSLRAGANNEQFF.

V gene TRBV20-1 combines with J gene TRBJ2-1; there is no DNA to check the TCRdb D call of TRBD2. Germline CDR1 is DFQATT and CDR2 is SNEGSKA (reference sequence). This CDR3 is 14 amino acids long. The CDR3 region is CSASGGASNNEQFF.

The chain recombines TRBV12-3 or TRBV12-4 with TRBJ2-3; the TCRdb call, TRBD2, lacks DNA for checking. CDR3 length equals 15 residues. The CDR3 reads CASSFGLADHYTQYF.

V and J are TRBV6-2 or TRBV6-3 and TRBJ1-2. This CDR3 is 15 amino acids long. Germline CDR1 and CDR2: MNHEY and SVGEGT. The CDR3 loop reads CASSYSPSFNYGYTF.

This sequence joins TRBV7-6 and TRBJ1-4. The CDR3 spans 12 residues. CDR1 SGHVS and CDR2 FNYEAQ come from the germline V gene. The CDR3 is CASSLGVEKLFF.

Here the CDR3 reads CARHCGRPYNEQFF. This chain connects TRBV28 to TRBJ2-1; the D gene TCRdb calls, TRBD2, cannot be checked with no DNA. This CDR3 has 14 amino acids. Germline V lookup: CDR1 MDHEN, CDR2 SYDVKM. The full variable domain, completed using reference TRBV28 and TRBJ2-1, is DVKVTQSSRYLVKRTGEKVFLECVQDMDHENMFWYRQDPGLGLRLIYFSYDVKMKEKGDIPEGYSVSREKKERFSLILESASTNQTSMYLCARHCGRPYNEQFFGPGTRLTVL.

V usage is TRBV7-3 and J usage is TRBJ2-3; there is no DNA to check the TCRdb D call of TRBD1. CDR1 and CDR2 from the germline V gene are SGHTA and FQGTGA. The CDR3 contains 16 residues. The CDR3 sequence: CASSPGDRVVADTQYF.

The chain employs TRBV5-1 and TRBJ1-2; TCRdb returns TRBD1, unconfirmable since there is no DNA. The CDR3 consists of 14 residues. Germline CDR1 and CDR2: SGHRS and YFSETQ. The CDR3 loop reads CASSLADPDYGYTF.

The V and J genes are TRBV27 and TRBJ1-1. The germline V gene has CDR1 MNHEY and CDR2 SMNVEV (reference sequence). The CDR3 length is 13 residues. The CDR3 sequence is CASSLQEYTEAFF.

This chain joins TRBV10-3 and TRBJ1-1. Germline assignment: CDR1 ENHRY and CDR2 SYGVKD. This CDR3 region has 14 residues. CDR3 sequence: CAISESHEVEGGSF.

This chain connects TRBV11-1 to TRBJ2-1. CDR1 SGHAT and CDR2 FQDESV come from the germline V gene (reference sequence). The CDR3 totals 14 residues. The CDR3 loop reads CASSFSASYNEQFF.

The chain couples TRBV7-6 to TRBJ2-1; lacking DNA, the TRBD2 call made by TCRdb goes unchecked. Germline CDR1 is SGHVS and CDR2 is FNYEAQ. The CDR3 runs to 14 residues. This chain's CDR3 is CASGEGLANNEQFF.

The CDR3: CASSEWAGEQFF. The chain carries TRBV9 and TRBJ2-1; the D call from TCRdb, TRBD1, cannot be confirmed without DNA. This CDR3 has 12 amino acids. Germline CDR1 reads SGDLS; CDR2 reads YYNGEE.

The V gene is TRBV9, the J gene TRBJ2-1; checking the TCRdb D call of TRBD1 is not possible without DNA. The CDR3 is made up of 14 amino acids. Germline CDR1 reads SGDLS; CDR2 reads YYNGEE. Here the CDR3 reads CASSPRGPRKVQFF.

This chain links TRBV7-9 with TRBJ2-1; TCRdb names TRBD1, which stays unverified in the absence of DNA. Germline V gives CDR1 SEHNR, CDR2 FQNEAQ (reference sequence). The CDR3 loop spans 14 amino acids. The CDR3 reads CASSVQGGYNEQFF. The complete variable domain, with remaining parts taken from reference TRBV7-9 and TRBJ2-1, reads DTGVSQNPRHKITKRGQNVTFRCDPISEHNRLYWYRQTLGQGPEFLTYFQNEAQLEKSRLLSDRFSAERPKGSFSTLEIQRTEQGDSAMYLCASSVQGGYNEQFFGPGTRLTVL.